The following is a T cell receptor (beta chain) sequence with its context. The target of this receptor is not known. Within one base of it there is no much larger clone, and no base qualities were kept. The data are from a study of shared clonotypes between healthy human individuals (dated by TCRdb to the early 2020s). Describing the broader study: The cohort included three men and two women between 18 and 49 years of age. For each donor, CD4 naive and CD4 memory were each given three plates, CD8 naive was given two plates, and CD8 memory was given one plate. To estimate repertoire size and how much clonotype sharing occurs between individuals, the study deeply sequenced the blood TCR repertoires of five healthy adults. Different laboratories and diverse techniques were used to prepare libraries and sequence TCR repertoires, to increase sequencing depth and limit assay-specific biases. Per donor, leukapheresis produced somewhere between about 0.8 and 9.5 billion PBMCs. What the research found in general, with its limitations: Higher generation probabilities were observed for clonotypes shared by all four sorted-subset donors than for non-shared clonotypes. Sampling was limited to blood, and TCR repertoires in tissue likely differ from TCR repertoires in blood. Pairwise subsampling led to the expectation that sequencing depth would affect the degree of clonotype sharing among donors. Incomplete sequencing was indicated by rarefaction of sorted-subset datasets, despite the large sequencing depth. Estimated clonotype richness was generally larger for naive than for memory subsets. When several donors were compared, the shared fraction of clonotypes was approximately 5% for naive CD4, over 3% for naive CD8, more than 2% for memory CD4, and 0.4% for memory CD8. The small number of donors limited the genetic and exposure-history diversity represented.

Using the deep immunoSEQ assay, TCR CDR3 regions were amplified from genomic DNA by multiplex PCR. Extracted genomic DNA from each cell subset was distributed evenly across all wells of several immunoSEQ 96-well plates, and each plate was treated as a replicate. For sorted subsets, roughly 0.2 ug genomic DNA, equal to tens of thousands of T cell genomes, was loaded into each replicate PCR. Purified libraries were quantified with a Qubit 3.0 fluorometer, sized on a Bioanalyzer 2100, and re-quantified with the KAPA Library Quantification kit. A separate single-read 150-cycle Illumina NextSeq 550 flow cell was used to sequence each immunoSEQ 96-well plate. Per the source publication's procedure: Because the immunoSEQ output included only junctional sequences and no quality scores, the filtering could not be the same as the filtering used for full-length reads. To assign V/J genes and CDR3, sequences were annotated against IMGT germline references using PyIR, a Python wrapper for IgBLAST v1.9. Any read was removed if the V/J assignment was weak (E-value above 1e-6), the CDR3 was missing, or the read contained stop codons, out-of-frame junctions, or ambiguous translated residues. A V3J clonotype was defined by an identical inferred V gene, J gene, and CDR3 amino acid sequence. Percentage overlap between repertoires was computed as shared unique clonotypes divided by the size of the smaller repertoire. Richness of each repertoire was evaluated using RTK rarefaction, the Chao1 estimator, and Recon v2.1 estimates of unobserved clonotypes. Generation probabilities for all TCRbeta clonotypes obtained by the gDNA method from several donors were computed using OLGA. Here the immuneACCESS table is served through TCRdb, limited to in-frame sequences with V and J called. Missing clones are a known gap in these copies; in checked studies unresolved V genes cover under half, and the rest lacks a known reason. V and J calls plus clone size are reproduced from that table; the DNA served to infer D and trimming. The sample includes about 2 million clones, with about 95% observed a single time. The ten largest clones add up to under 0.15% of the sample.

The donors were healthy, HIV-negative adults with no recently reported acute infections or vaccinations. Every donor was a Caucasian adult living in Nashville, Tennessee, USA. Magnetic negative selection was used to enrich CD4+ T cells, after which naive cells were positively selected on CD45RA and the negative fraction became the memory subset. Blood was obtained by leukapheresis, after which PBMCs were separated by Ficoll-Histopaque density gradient centrifugation and cryopreserved in liquid nitrogen vapor phase. Analytical flow cytometry was used to check the purity and quantity of every magnetically sorted T cell population. Genomic DNA was isolated from each sorted fraction and quantified by UV absorbance on a Nanodrop 2000c. The sample taken for sequencing was naive CD4+ T cells sorted from blood. In light of the paper, this sample's cell subset or site label describes: CD45RA+ positively selected. The TCR was taken from a young man in good health.

The sequence in DNA is TGTGCCTGGAGTTTAGGACGGACCTCTGGGGCCAACGTCCTGACTTTC. It encodes CAWSLGRTSGANVLTF. The chain uses TRBV30 and TRBJ2-6, with the D gene not clear enough to name. Per the germline V gene (reference sequence), GTSNPN is the CDR1 and SVGIG is the CDR2. Trimming takes 2 bases from V and 0 bases from J, and the germline ends sit 11 bases apart. The CDR3 contains 16 residues, cysteine and phenylalanine counted. Of all the DNA, just the CDR3 is kept, 48 bases in frame from base 1. Joined to the reference TRBV30 and TRBJ2-6 proteins, this CDR3 gives the full variable domain: SQTIHQWPATLVQPVGSPLSLECTVEGTSNPNLYWYRQAAGRGLQLLFYSVGIGQISSEVPQNLSASRPQDRQFILSSKKLLLSDSGFYLCAWSLGRTSGANVLTFGAGSRLTVL.